The text below deals with one T cell receptor (beta chain). The CDR3 spans 16 residues. Germline trimming cut 4 bases from V and 0 bases from J; bases unmatched to any gene: 5. Germline loops: CDR1 SGHDN, CDR2 FVKESK. This sample is part of a study of blood T cell repertoires in COVID-19. Study overall: PBMCs, B-cell-depleted T cells, or T cells were the source of the cDNA or gDNA that made up the material.

Original processing methods: Amplified reference gene primers provided the basis for estimating nucleated cell counts. Measured with immunoSEQ multiplex PCR; TCRdb has only the in-frame clones, and not every one. V, J and clone size are those of that table, while D and trimming were read from the DNA. The sample contains tens of thousands of clones, 80% to 85% of which appear only once. The chain couples TRBV14 to TRBJ2-2, with TRBD2 identical over 7 bases. The clonotype comes from an elderly woman with active or convalescent COVID-19. Specimen: peripheral blood. The CDR3 DNA is TGTGCCAGCAGCCCCCTAGCGGCCCCGAACACCGGGGAGCTGTTTTTT. Protein product: CASSPLAAPNTGELFF.